Listed below are T cell receptor beta chains from one sample, sequenced in a study of graft-versus-host responses after intestinal transplantation. The repertoire was sequenced with immunoSEQ multiplex PCR; TCRdb's copy has only in-frame clones and lacks some. The sample has more than 100,000 clones, 80% to 95% seen once. Antigens of these TCRs are unknown. The sequences come from unstimulated CD8+ T cells sorted from spleen or lymph node cells, collected before intestinal transplant. These receptors were obtained from a human donor who received an intestinal transplant. Each CDR3 is given with its conserved first and last residue. A D gene is named only where the DNA matches it firmly. Clone size appears in some rows only: once, few, many, or a class for an expanded clone.

d_gene: -; v_gene: TRBV6-1; j_gene: TRBJ1-3; abundance: -; CDR3nt: TGTGCCAGCAGTTCTACAGAGGAAACTGGAAACACCATATATTTT; CDR3aa: CASSSTEETGNTIYF
d_gene: -; v_gene: TRBV7-9; j_gene: TRBJ1-2; abundance: once; CDR3nt: TGTGCCAGCACCACATTGCAAGACGCGGCTAACTATGGCTACACCTTC; CDR3aa: CASTTLQDAANYGYTF
d_gene: -; v_gene: TRBV15; j_gene: TRBJ2-1; abundance: -; CDR3nt: TGTGCCACCAGCAGAGATATGAGCCGATACAATGAGCAGTTCTTC; CDR3aa: CATSRDMSRYNEQFF
d_gene: -; v_gene: TRBV19; j_gene: TRBJ1-2; abundance: once; CDR3nt: TGTGCCAGTAGTACCCCCGGGCCGGCCTATGGCTACACCTTC; CDR3aa: CASSTPGPAYGYTF
d_gene: -; v_gene: TRBV4-1; j_gene: TRBJ1-2; abundance: once; CDR3nt: TGCGCCAGCAGCCAAGAAATGAGTACCCCTAACTATGGCTACGCCTTC; CDR3aa: CASSQEMSTPNYGYAF
d_gene: TRBD2; v_gene: TRBV7-8; j_gene: TRBJ2-7; abundance: -; CDR3nt: TGTGCCAGCAGCCTAGCGGGGGGGCCTAACGAGCAGTACTTC; CDR3aa: CASSLAGGPNEQYF
d_gene: TRBD2; v_gene: TRBV7-6; j_gene: TRBJ2-1; abundance: -; CDR3nt: TGTGCCAGCAGCCCCATGGGAGGACTAGCGGGGGGGGGTGAGCAGTTCTTC; CDR3aa: CASSPMGGLAGGGEQFF
d_gene: -; v_gene: TRBV11-2; j_gene: TRBJ2-1; abundance: -; CDR3nt: TGTGCCAGCACCTACGGGGATCAGGGTTACAATGAGCAGTTCTTC; CDR3aa: CASTYGDQGYNEQFF
d_gene: -; v_gene: TRBV25-1; j_gene: TRBJ1-1; abundance: -; CDR3nt: TGTGCCAGTATGCCTCGGACGGGCACTGAAGCTTTCTTT; CDR3aa: CASMPRTGTEAFF
d_gene: -; v_gene: TRBV5-1; j_gene: TRBJ1-1; abundance: -; CDR3nt: TGCGCCAGCAGCGAAGGAGGAACTGAAGCTTTCTTT; CDR3aa: CASSEGGTEAFF
d_gene: -; v_gene: TRBV7-8; j_gene: TRBJ2-1; abundance: once; CDR3nt: TGTGCCAGCAGCCCGCAGGGATACTCCTACAATGAGCAGTTCTTC; CDR3aa: CASSPQGYSYNEQFF
d_gene: TRBD2; v_gene: TRBV6-5; j_gene: TRBJ2-7; abundance: -; CDR3nt: TGTGCCAGCAGTCTCCTAGCGGGGGCCTACGAGCAGTACTTC; CDR3aa: CASSLLAGAYEQYF
d_gene: -; v_gene: TRBV4-1; j_gene: TRBJ1-1; abundance: -; CDR3nt: TGCGCCAGCAGCCCGGGACAGAACACTGAAGCTTTCTTT; CDR3aa: CASSPGQNTEAFF
d_gene: -; v_gene: TRBV5-6; j_gene: TRBJ2-7; abundance: -; CDR3nt: TGTGCCAGCAGCTTGAAGTCAGGATACGAGCAGTACTTC; CDR3aa: CASSLKSGYEQYF
d_gene: -; v_gene: TRBV15; j_gene: TRBJ1-6; abundance: -; CDR3nt: TGTGCCACCGGGGACGGCGGTAATTCACCCCTCCACTTT; CDR3aa: CATGDGGNSPLHF
d_gene: -; v_gene: TRBV7-9; j_gene: TRBJ2-5; abundance: -; CDR3nt: TGTGCCAGCAGCCAACCCGGGGCGCCGGGGGAGACCCAGTACTTC; CDR3aa: CASSQPGAPGETQYF
d_gene: TRBD2; v_gene: TRBV29-1; j_gene: TRBJ2-7; abundance: -; CDR3nt: TGCAGCGTTGTGGGTGTGACTAGCGCTCGCGGTGGCTACGAGCAGTACTTC; CDR3aa: CSVVGVTSARGGYEQYF
d_gene: -; v_gene: TRBV6-5; j_gene: TRBJ2-7; abundance: few; CDR3nt: TGTGCCAGCAGTTACACACCCTCCTCCTACGAGCAGTACTTC; CDR3aa: CASSYTPSSYEQYF
d_gene: -; v_gene: TRBV7-6; j_gene: TRBJ2-5; abundance: once; CDR3nt: TGTGCCAGCAGTTTCGTAGGGGAGACCCAGTACTTC; CDR3aa: CASSFVGETQYF
d_gene: TRBD2; v_gene: TRBV5-1; j_gene: TRBJ2-3; abundance: -; CDR3nt: TGCGCCAGCAGCTTCGCGGGGGGCAACACAGATACGCAGTATTTT; CDR3aa: CASSFAGGNTDTQYF
d_gene: -; v_gene: TRBV19; j_gene: TRBJ2-3; abundance: -; CDR3nt: TGTGCCACCTCGGGGCTAGCCCTCTCTAGCACAGATACGCAGTATTTT; CDR3aa: CATSGLALSSTDTQYF
d_gene: TRBD2; v_gene: TRBV7-6; j_gene: TRBJ2-3; abundance: -; CDR3nt: TGTGCCAGCAGCTTAGAAGTAGCGGGGGGGCCAAGAGATACGCAGTATTTT; CDR3aa: CASSLEVAGGPRDTQYF
d_gene: -; v_gene: TRBV19; j_gene: TRBJ1-1; abundance: -; CDR3nt: TGTGCCAGTAGTAACGGACTGAACACTGAAGCTTTCTTT; CDR3aa: CASSNGLNTEAFF
d_gene: TRBD1; v_gene: TRBV5-1; j_gene: TRBJ2-6; abundance: -; CDR3nt: TGCGCCAGCAGCTTGGAGGGGGCATTCGAATATTCTGGGGCCAACGTCCTGACTTTC; CDR3aa: CASSLEGAFEYSGANVLTF
d_gene: TRBD2; v_gene: TRBV27; j_gene: TRBJ2-1; abundance: -; CDR3nt: TGTGCCAGCAGTTCCCGACTAGCGGGGGGCCCTCGCAGCTCCTACAATGAGCAGTTCTTC; CDR3aa: CASSSRLAGGPRSSYNEQFF
d_gene: TRBD1; v_gene: TRBV5-4; j_gene: TRBJ2-1; abundance: -; CDR3nt: TGTGCCAGCAGCCCCTCACCGGGACAGGGGTCCAATGAGCAGTTCTTC; CDR3aa: CASSPSPGQGSNEQFF
d_gene: -; v_gene: TRBV4-1; j_gene: TRBJ1-1; abundance: -; CDR3nt: TGCGCCAGCAGCCCCGGACAGAACACTGAAGCTTTCTTT; CDR3aa: CASSPGQNTEAFF
d_gene: TRBD2; v_gene: TRBV27; j_gene: TRBJ2-7; abundance: -; CDR3nt: TGTGCCAGCGGCGGGGGACTCTCCTACGAGCAGTACTTC; CDR3aa: CASGGGLSYEQYF
d_gene: TRBD1; v_gene: TRBV6-4; j_gene: TRBJ2-7; abundance: -; CDR3nt: TGTGCCAGCAGTGACCCGATATGTCAGGGGGCAAACGAGCAGTACTTC; CDR3aa: CASSDPICQGANEQYF
d_gene: -; v_gene: TRBV5-6; j_gene: TRBJ2-1; abundance: -; CDR3nt: TGTGCCAGCAGCTTGTCGGTGGCATCACCGAACAATGAGCAGTTCTTC; CDR3aa: CASSLSVASPNNEQFF
d_gene: -; v_gene: TRBV6-5; j_gene: TRBJ2-7; abundance: few; CDR3nt: TGTGCCAGCAGTTACGGGCAGGGAACCTACGAGCAGTACTTC; CDR3aa: CASSYGQGTYEQYF
d_gene: -; v_gene: TRBV10-3; j_gene: TRBJ2-1; abundance: -; CDR3nt: TGTGCCATCAGAGATTCTGCGAAGGACAATGAGCAGTTCTTC; CDR3aa: CAIRDSAKDNEQFF
d_gene: -; v_gene: TRBV14; j_gene: TRBJ2-7; abundance: -; CDR3nt: TGTGCCAGCAGCCAAGATCGCTCGGGCGGGGCCGACGAGCAGTACTTC; CDR3aa: CASSQDRSGGADEQYF
d_gene: -; v_gene: TRBV6-1; j_gene: TRBJ1-5; abundance: -; CDR3nt: TGTGCCAGCAGTGCCGTGTGGGGTAGCAATCAGCCCCAGCATTTT; CDR3aa: CASSAVWGSNQPQHF
d_gene: -; v_gene: TRBV29-1; j_gene: TRBJ1-4; abundance: -; CDR3nt: TGCAGCGTCTATGGGACTAATGAAAAACTGTTTTTT; CDR3aa: CSVYGTNEKLFF
d_gene: -; v_gene: TRBV23-1; j_gene: TRBJ1-4; abundance: -; CDR3nt: TGCGCCAGCAGTCAATCTTTCCAGGTAGGAGAAAAACTGTTTTTT; CDR3aa: CASSQSFQVGEKLFF
d_gene: TRBD1; v_gene: TRBV7-9; j_gene: TRBJ2-7; abundance: -; CDR3nt: TGTGCCAGCAGCGGCACAGGGGGGAGCTCCTACGAGCAGTACTTC; CDR3aa: CASSGTGGSSYEQYF
d_gene: -; v_gene: TRBV5-1; j_gene: TRBJ1-1; abundance: -; CDR3nt: TGCGCCAGCAGCTTGGGGGAATTGTACACTGAAGCTTTCTTT; CDR3aa: CASSLGELYTEAFF
d_gene: -; v_gene: TRBV27; j_gene: TRBJ1-5; abundance: -; CDR3nt: TGTGCCAGCAGACCACCGGGGCTGAGGAATCAGCCCCAGCATTTT; CDR3aa: CASRPPGLRNQPQHF
d_gene: -; v_gene: TRBV11-1; j_gene: TRBJ2-5; abundance: -; CDR3nt: TGTGCCAGCAGCCTGTACGGGCAAGAGACCCAGTACTTC; CDR3aa: CASSLYGQETQYF
d_gene: -; v_gene: TRBV7-9; j_gene: TRBJ2-1; abundance: -; CDR3nt: TGTGCCAGCAGCTTTCCGGCGGTTCACAATGAGCAGTTCTTC; CDR3aa: CASSFPAVHNEQFF
d_gene: -; v_gene: TRBV30; j_gene: TRBJ1-6; abundance: -; CDR3nt: TGTGCCTGGAGTTATGGGGTATCGCTACATTCACCCCTCCACTTT; CDR3aa: CAWSYGVSLHSPLHF
d_gene: TRBD1; v_gene: TRBV4-1; j_gene: TRBJ2-7; abundance: -; CDR3nt: TGCGCCAGCAGCCATGATTCCTCGGGACAGGGGTCCTACGAGCAGTACTTC; CDR3aa: CASSHDSSGQGSYEQYF
d_gene: TRBD1; v_gene: TRBV4-1; j_gene: TRBJ1-2; abundance: -; CDR3nt: TGCGCCAGCAGCCAAGCCGCGGGACAGGGGAAGGTCAACTATGGCTACACCTTC; CDR3aa: CASSQAAGQGKVNYGYTF
d_gene: -; v_gene: TRBV7-7; j_gene: TRBJ2-1; abundance: -; CDR3nt: TGTGCCAGCAGCTTAAGTCTCGGCGGGGAATACAATGAGCAGTTCTTC; CDR3aa: CASSLSLGGEYNEQFF
d_gene: -; v_gene: TRBV10-2; j_gene: TRBJ2-7; abundance: -; CDR3nt: TGCGCCAGCAGTGTGGGACGAGGCTACGAGCAGTACTTC; CDR3aa: CASSVGRGYEQYF